This T cell receptor beta chain was sequenced during a study of T cell responses to AZD1222 COVID-19 vaccine. V was cut by 0 bases and J by 1 base, with 9 bases left in between. Germline V lookup: CDR1 SGHDN, CDR2 FVKESK. The CDR3 sequence is 15 residues long. The data were produced by immunoSEQ multiplex PCR, yet TCRdb's version contains in-frame clones alone and is incomplete. The data hold some 95,000 clones, with roughly nine tenths observed a single time. The gene calls are TRBV14 and TRBJ1-1; a possible D gene is TRBD1 (6 bases). The sequences come from peripheral blood, collected on day 0 of AZD1222 vaccination. The clonotype was recovered from an adult in good health. Written as DNA, the CDR3 is TGTGCCAGCAGCCAAGACACAGGGTGGAACACTGAAGCTTTCTTT. Protein product: CASSQDTGWNTEAFF. Combining the CDR3 with reference TRBV14 and TRBJ1-1 gives the whole variable domain EAGVTQFPSHSVIEKGQTVTLRCDPISGHDNLYWYRRVMGKEIKFLLHFVKESKQDESGMPNNRFLAERTGGTYSTLKVQPAELEDSGVYFCASSQDTGWNTEAFFGQGTRLTVV.